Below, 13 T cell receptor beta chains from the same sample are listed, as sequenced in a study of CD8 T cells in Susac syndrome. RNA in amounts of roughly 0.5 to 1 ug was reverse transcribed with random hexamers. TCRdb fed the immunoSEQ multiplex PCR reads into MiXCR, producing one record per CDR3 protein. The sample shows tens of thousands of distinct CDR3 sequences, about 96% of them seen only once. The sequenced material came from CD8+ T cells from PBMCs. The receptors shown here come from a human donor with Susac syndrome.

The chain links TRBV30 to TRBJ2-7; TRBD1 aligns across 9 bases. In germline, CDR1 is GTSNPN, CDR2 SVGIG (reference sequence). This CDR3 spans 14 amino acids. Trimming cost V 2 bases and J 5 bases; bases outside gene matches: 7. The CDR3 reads CAWSKGQGVHEQYF. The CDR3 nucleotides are TGTGCCTGGAGTAAGGGACAGGGTGTACACGAGCAGTACTTC.

This CDR3 is CASSYSDSRSNYGYTF. The DNA for the CDR3 is TGTGCCAGCAGTTACTCTGACAGCAGAAGTAACTATGGCTACACCTTC. V gene TRBV6-5 combines with J gene TRBJ1-2; the D gene is possibly TRBD1 (5 bases). Germline V lookup: CDR1 MNHEY, CDR2 SVGAGI. V was clipped by 0 bases and J by 1 base, with 12 bases between them. The CDR3 spans 16 residues.

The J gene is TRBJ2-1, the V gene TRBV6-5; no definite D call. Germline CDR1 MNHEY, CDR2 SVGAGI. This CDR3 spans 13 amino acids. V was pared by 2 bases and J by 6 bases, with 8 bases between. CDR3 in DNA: TGTGCCAGCAGTTACGCTTTCGGCAATGAGCAGTTCTTC. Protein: CASSYAFGNEQFF.

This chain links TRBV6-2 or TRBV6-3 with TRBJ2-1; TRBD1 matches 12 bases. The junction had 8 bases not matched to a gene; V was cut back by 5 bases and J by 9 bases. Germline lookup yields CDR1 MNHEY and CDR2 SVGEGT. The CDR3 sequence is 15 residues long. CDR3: CASSHRDRGQVEQFF. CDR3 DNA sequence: TGTGCCAGCAGTCACCGGGACAGGGGGCAAGTTGAGCAGTTCTTC.

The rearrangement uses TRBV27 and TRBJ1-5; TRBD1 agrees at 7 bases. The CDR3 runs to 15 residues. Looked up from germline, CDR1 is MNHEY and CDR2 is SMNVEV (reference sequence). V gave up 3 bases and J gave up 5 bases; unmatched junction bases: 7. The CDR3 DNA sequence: TGTGCCAGCAGTTTTGTAGGCGACAGGGATCAGCCCCAGCATTTT. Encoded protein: CASSFVGDRDQPQHF.

The CDR3 DNA reads as TGTGCCAGCAGCTTAGGGACCTCAAAAGGAAACATTCAGTACTTC. Protein product: CASSLGTSKGNIQYF. V and J are TRBV7-8 and TRBJ2-4; the D is unclear. The CDR3 is 15 residues long. Germline V gene lookup returns CDR1 SGHVS and CDR2 FQNEAQ. V gave up 1 base and J gave up 6 bases, with 13 bases separating them.

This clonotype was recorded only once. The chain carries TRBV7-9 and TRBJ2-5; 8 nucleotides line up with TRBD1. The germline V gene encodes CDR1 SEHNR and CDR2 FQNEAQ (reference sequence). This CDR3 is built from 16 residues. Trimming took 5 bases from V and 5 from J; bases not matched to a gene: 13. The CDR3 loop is CASSPWTGNVLETQYF. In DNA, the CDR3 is TGTGCCAGCAGCCCCTGGACAGGGAACGTTTTGGAGACCCAGTACTTC.

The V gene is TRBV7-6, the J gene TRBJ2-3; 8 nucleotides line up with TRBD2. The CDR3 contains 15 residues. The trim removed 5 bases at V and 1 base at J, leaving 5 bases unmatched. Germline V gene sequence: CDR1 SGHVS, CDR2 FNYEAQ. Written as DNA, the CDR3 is TGTGCCAGCAGCACCGGGACTAGTGGCACAGATACGCAGTATTTT. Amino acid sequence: CASSTGTSGTDTQYF.

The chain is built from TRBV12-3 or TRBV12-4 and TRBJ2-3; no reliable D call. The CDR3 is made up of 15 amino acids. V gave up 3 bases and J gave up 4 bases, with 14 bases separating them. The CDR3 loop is CASSLRRVTADTQYF. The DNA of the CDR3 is TGTGCCAGCAGTTTGCGGAGAGTGACGGCAGATACGCAGTATTTT.

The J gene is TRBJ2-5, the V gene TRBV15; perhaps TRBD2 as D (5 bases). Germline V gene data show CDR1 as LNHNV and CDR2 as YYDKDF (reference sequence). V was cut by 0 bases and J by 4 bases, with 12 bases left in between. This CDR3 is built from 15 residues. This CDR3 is CATSRDPALGETQYF. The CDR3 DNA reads TGTGCCACCAGCAGAGATCCAGCACTAGGAGAGACCCAGTACTTC.

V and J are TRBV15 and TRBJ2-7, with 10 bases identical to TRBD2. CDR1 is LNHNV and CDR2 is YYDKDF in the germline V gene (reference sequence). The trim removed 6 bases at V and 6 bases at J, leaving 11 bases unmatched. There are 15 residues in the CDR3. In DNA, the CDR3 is TGTGCCACCAGTCCCGACCTGGGACTAGCGTCCGAGCAGTACTTC. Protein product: CATSPDLGLASEQYF.

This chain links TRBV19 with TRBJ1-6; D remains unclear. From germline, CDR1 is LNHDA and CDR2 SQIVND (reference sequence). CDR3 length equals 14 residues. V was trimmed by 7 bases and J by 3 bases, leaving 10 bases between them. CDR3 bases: TGTGCCAGTAAGGAAGGCAGCTATAATTCACCCCTCCACTTT. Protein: CASKEGSYNSPLHF.

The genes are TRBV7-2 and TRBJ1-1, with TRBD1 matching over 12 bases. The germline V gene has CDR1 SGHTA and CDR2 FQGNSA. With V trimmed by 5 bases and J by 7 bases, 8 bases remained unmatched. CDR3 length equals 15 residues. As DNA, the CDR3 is TGTGCCAGCAGCACCCGGGACAGGGGGCAAAATGAAGCTTTCTTT. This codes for CASSTRDRGQNEAFF.